Included here is one TCR beta chain sequence, with context. What it binds is unknown. The sample originates from a study of persistence of HIV-infected CD4 T cells. Sequencing used immunoSEQ version 4 in survey mode. TCRdb keeps only in-frame clones here, not all; method: immunoSEQ multiplex PCR. The sample has 40,000 to 60,000 clones, more than 80% seen once. V shed 0 bases, J shed 7 bases, and the junction held 17 bases outside the gene matches. Germline loops: CDR1 LGHDT, CDR2 YNNKEL (reference sequence). The CDR3 covers 18 residues. Nonspecific anti-CD3/anti-CD28 bead stimulation represents the broad CD4+ T cell repertoire. Sorting of responding CD4+ T cells relied on upregulated CD40 ligand together with CD69. PBMCs were depleted of CD8+ T cells before stimulation.

Sequenced here: CD4+ T cells sorted from PBMCs after roughly 17-hour stimulation, sampled from a patient who received antiretroviral therapy. The sequence derives from an adult woman with HIV who was CMV-seropositive. This chain connects TRBV3-1 (or the pseudogene TRBV3-2) to TRBJ1-2; 7 bases fit TRBD1. CDR3 DNA: TGTGCCAGCAGCCAAGAATTAGGACAGGTCATCGATCCGAGTGGCTACACCTTC. It codes for CASSQELGQVIDPSGYTF.